The present entry profiles one TCR beta chain with its context. Its matching antigen is unknown. Germline values: CDR1 KGHSH, CDR2 LQKENI. CDR3 size: 16 residues. Trimming at V came to 2 bases and at J to 4 bases, leaving 8 bases not matched to a gene. The sample belongs to a study of T cells in Graves' hyperthyroidism and ophthalmopathy. Authors of the study amplified TCR beta CDR3 regions from RNA transcripts. The study used the HTBI primer set for a first-round RT-PCR of the TCR CDR3. TCRdb independently ran MiXCR on the multiplex PCR reads; one entry per CDR3 protein. The profile shows about 350,000 distinct CDR3 sequences, roughly a sixth of them singletons. Diagnoses were made from clinical symptoms, serum measures (thyroxine and TRAb), thyroid ultrasound and orbital computed tomography. Whole-study findings and limits: In blood, most of the thyroid clonotypes expanded above 0.001 were also present.

The clonotype was recovered from a woman in her thirties with Graves' hyperthyroidism that later progressed to Graves' ophthalmopathy. The sequencing input was blood. The rearrangement uses TRBV18 and TRBJ1-1; TRBD1 matches at 9 bases. The CDR3 DNA reads as TGTGCCAGCTCACCAGTAACAGGGGGCGCGGGCACTGAAGCTTTCTTT. It translates to CASSPVTGGAGTEAFF.